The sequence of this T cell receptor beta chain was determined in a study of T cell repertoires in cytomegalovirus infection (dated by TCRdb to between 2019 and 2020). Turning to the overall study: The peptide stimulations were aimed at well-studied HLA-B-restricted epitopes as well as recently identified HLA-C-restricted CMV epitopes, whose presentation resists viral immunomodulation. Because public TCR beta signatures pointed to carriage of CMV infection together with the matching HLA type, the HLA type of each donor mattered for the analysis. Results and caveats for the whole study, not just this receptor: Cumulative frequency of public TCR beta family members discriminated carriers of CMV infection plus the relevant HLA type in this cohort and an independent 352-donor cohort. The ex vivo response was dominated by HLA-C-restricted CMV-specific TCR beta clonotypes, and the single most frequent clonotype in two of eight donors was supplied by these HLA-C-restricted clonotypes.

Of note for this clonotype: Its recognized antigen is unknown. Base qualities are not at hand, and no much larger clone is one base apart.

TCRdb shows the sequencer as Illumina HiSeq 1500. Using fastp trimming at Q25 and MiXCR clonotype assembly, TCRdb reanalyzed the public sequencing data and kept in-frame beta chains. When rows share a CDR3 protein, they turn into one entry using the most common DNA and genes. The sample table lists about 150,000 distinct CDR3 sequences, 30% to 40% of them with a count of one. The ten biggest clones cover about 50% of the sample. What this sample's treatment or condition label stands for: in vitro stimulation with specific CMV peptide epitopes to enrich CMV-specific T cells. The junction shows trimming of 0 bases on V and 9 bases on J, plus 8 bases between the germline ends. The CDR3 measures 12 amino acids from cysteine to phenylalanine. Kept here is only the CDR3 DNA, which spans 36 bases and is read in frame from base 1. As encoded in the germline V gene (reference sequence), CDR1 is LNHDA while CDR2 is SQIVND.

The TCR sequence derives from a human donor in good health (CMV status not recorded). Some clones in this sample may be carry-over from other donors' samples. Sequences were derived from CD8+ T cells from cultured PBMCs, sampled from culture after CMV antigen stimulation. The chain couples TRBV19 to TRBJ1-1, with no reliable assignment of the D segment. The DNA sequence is TGTGCCAGTAGTATAGATCGGAATAAAGCTTTCTTT. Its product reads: CASSIDRNKAFF.